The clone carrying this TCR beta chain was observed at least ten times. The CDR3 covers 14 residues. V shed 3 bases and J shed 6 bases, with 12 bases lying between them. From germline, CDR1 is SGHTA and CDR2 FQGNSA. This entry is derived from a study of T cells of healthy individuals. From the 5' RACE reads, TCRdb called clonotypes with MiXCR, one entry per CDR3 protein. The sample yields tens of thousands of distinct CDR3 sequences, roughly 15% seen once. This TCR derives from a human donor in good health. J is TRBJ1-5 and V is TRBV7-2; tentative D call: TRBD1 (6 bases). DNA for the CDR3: TGTGCCAGCAGCTTCCCAGGGGAAACTCAGCCCCAGCATTTT. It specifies CASSFPGETQPQHF.